This TCR beta chain emerged from a study of breast tumors, draining lymph nodes, adjacent tissues (dated by TCRdb to about 2016). General notes on the study: Breast cancer patients provided tumor, adjacent nontumor tissue and axillary lymph nodes, and the study compared the TCR beta repertoires across these three sources. In human breast cancer, the study set out to evaluate how tumor, surrounding tissue and draining lymph node repertoires relate to one another and whether T cells may move between these sites.

Lymph node samples were obtained from the axillary draining lymph nodes of breast cancer patients. In its sample, this clonotype was seen many times. What antigen it recognizes has not been identified. No base quality information exists; no much larger clone differs at one position. The data were produced on an Illumina HiSeq 2000. TCR beta chain libraries were generated through multiplex PCR amplification. High-throughput sequencing was used to analyze the amplified TCR beta chain products. TCRdb reprocessing: public reads trimmed at Q25 with fastp, clones called with MiXCR, in-frame beta chains kept. Rows matching on CDR3 protein sequence are summarized as one entry with the most common DNA and genes. This sample has 180,000 or so distinct CDR3 sequences in its table, and around 33% of those were observed once. The ten largest clones add up to roughly 4% of the sample. Here is what the overall study found, with its caveats: In luminal-like breast cancer, tumor and nontumor tissue repertoires resembled each other significantly more than in basal-like breast cancer. Tumors showed preferential V and J gene usage, and their T-cell repertoire diversity fell below that of lymph nodes yet above that of nontumor tissue. The conclusion that tumor T cells originate in lymph nodes was framed as consistent with a hypothesis rather than directly demonstrated. A scenario in which most tumor T cells derive from the lymph node and then expand within tumor tissue was judged to be consistent with the data.

Looking up the germline V gene yields CDR1 KGHDR and CDR2 SFDVKD. The germline ends are 2 bases apart after V is trimmed by 2 bases and J by 4 bases. There are 11 amino acids in the CDR3, from cysteine to phenylalanine inclusive. Of the read, only the CDR3 DNA is kept; its 33 bases are in frame from base 1. The chain is assembled from TRBV24-1 and TRBJ2-7; no confident D gene assignment can be made. The specimen sequenced was axillary lymph node tissue. The clonotype comes from a female donor with breast cancer. Some clones in this sample may be carry-over from other donors' samples. The sequence in DNA is TGTGCCACCAGTGATTCATACGAGCAGTACTTC. Translated, it gives CATSDSYEQYF.